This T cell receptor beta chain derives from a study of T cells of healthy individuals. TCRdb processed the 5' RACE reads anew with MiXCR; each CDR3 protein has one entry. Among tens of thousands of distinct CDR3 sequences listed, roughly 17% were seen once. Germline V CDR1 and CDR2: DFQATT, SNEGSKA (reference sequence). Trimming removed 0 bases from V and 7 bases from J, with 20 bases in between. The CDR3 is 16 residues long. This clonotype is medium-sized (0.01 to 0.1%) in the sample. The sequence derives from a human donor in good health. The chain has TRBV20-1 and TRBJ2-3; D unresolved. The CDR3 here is CSARDLSLSAPHTQYF. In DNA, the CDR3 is TGCAGTGCTAGAGATCTCTCACTCTCTGCCCCTCATACGCAGTATTTT.